This T cell receptor beta chain was observed in a study of shared clonotypes between healthy human individuals. Study-wide background: Per donor, CD8 memory used one plate, CD8 naive used two, CD4 memory used three and CD4 naive used three.

Assay used: immunoSEQ multiplex PCR; TCRdb lists only in-frame clones, some missing. The table records just over 2,000,000 clones, 85% to 95% of them present only once. Whole-study results and caveats: Among a handful of donors, about 5% of naive CD4 clonotypes were found in common. Naive subsets typically showed greater estimated richness than memory subsets. Non-shared clonotypes were found to have lower generation probabilities than the clonotypes that were shared by all four of the sorted-subset donors.

The CDR3 contains 17 residues. Trimming removed 0 bases at V and 0 bases at J, with 10 bases between. CDR1 is SGHNT, CDR2 YYREEE, per germline (reference sequence). With respect to this clone: Antigen unknown.

Sequencing used naive CD4+ T cells sorted from blood. As for subset: CD45RA+ positively selected. This chain links TRBV5-4 with TRBJ2-6; D is possibly TRBD1 (5 bases). This receptor was obtained from a man younger than 35 in good health. CDR3 loop: CASSLGGVSSGANVLTF. In DNA, the CDR3 is TGTGCCAGCAGCTTGGGGGGCGTCAGCTCTGGGGCCAACGTCCTGACTTTC.